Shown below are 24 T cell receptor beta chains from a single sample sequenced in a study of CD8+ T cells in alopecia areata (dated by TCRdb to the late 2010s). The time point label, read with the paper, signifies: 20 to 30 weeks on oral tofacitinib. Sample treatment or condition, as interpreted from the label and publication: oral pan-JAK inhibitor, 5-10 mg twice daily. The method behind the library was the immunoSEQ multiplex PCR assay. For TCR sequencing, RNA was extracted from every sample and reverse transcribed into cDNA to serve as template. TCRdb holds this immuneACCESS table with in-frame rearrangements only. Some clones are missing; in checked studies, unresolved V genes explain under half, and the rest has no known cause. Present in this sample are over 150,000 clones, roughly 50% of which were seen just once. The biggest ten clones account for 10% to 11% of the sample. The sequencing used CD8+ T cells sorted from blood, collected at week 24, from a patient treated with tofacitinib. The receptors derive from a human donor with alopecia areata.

CDR3 DNA sequence: TGTGCCTGGAGACCCCCCGGTTACACCGGGGAGCTGTTTTTT. Translating gives CAWRPPGYTGELFF. This chain uses TRBV30 with TRBJ2-2; D gene unclear. Trimming took 3 bases from V and 3 from J, leaving 11 bases between them. The CDR3 covers 14 residues. The germline V gene has CDR1 GTSNPN and CDR2 SVGIG (reference sequence).

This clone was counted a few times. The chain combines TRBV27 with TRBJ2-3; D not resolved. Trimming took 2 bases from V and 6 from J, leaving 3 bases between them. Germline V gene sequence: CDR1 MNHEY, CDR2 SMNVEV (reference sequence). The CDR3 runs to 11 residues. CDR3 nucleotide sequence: TGTGCCAGCAGTTTAAGGGATACGCAGTATTTT. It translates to CASSLRDTQYF.

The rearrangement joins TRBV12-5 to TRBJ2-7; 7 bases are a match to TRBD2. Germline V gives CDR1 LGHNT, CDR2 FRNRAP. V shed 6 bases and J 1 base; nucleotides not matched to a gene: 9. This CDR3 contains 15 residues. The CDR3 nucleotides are TGTGCTAGTGGCTACCGGGACTACCTATCCTACGAGCAGTACTTC. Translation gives CASGYRDYLSYEQYF.

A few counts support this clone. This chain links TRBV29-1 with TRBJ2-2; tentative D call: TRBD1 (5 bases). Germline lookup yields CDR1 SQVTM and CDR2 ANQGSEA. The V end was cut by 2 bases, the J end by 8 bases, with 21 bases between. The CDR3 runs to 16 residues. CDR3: CSVEYQDTPHRGELFF. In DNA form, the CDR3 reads TGCAGCGTTGAATACCAGGACACCCCGCATCGGGGGGAGCTGTTTTTT.

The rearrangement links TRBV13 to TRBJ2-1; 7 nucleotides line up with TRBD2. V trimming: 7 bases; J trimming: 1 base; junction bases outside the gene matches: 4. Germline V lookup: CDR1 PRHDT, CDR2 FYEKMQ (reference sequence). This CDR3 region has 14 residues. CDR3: CASTRTRSYNEQFF. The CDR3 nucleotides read TGTGCCAGCACCCGGACTAGATCCTACAATGAGCAGTTCTTC.

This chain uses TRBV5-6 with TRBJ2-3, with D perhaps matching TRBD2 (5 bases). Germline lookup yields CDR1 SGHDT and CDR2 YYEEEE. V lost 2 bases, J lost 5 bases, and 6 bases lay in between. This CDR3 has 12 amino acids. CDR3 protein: CASSFEGDTQYF. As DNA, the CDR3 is TGTGCCAGCAGCTTTGAGGGAGATACGCAGTATTTT.

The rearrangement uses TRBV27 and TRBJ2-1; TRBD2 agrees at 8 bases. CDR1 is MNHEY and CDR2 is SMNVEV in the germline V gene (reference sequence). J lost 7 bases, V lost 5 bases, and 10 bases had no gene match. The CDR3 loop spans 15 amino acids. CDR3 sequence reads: CASSPPGLVTNEQFF. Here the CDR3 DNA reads TGTGCCAGCAGTCCGCCGGGACTAGTGACAAATGAGCAGTTCTTC.

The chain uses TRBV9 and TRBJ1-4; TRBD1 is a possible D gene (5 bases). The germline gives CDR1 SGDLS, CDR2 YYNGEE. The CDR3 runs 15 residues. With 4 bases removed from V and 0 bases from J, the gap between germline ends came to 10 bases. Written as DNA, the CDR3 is TGTGCCAGCAGCTCCGCAGGGTCAACTAATGAAAAACTGTTTTTT. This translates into CASSSAGSTNEKLFF. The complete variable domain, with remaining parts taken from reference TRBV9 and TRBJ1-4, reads DSGVTQTPKHLITATGQRVTLRCSPRSGDLSVYWYQQSLDQGLQFLIQYYNGEERAKGNILERFSAQQFPDLHSELNLSSLELGDSALYFCASSSAGSTNEKLFFGSGTQLSVL.

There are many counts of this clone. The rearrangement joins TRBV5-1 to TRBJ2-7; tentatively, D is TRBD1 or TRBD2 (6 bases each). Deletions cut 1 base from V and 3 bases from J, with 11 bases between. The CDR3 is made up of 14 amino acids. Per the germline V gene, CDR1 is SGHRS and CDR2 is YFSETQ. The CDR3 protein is CASSLRGANYEQYF. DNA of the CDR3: TGCGCCAGCAGCTTGAGGGGGGCCAACTACGAGCAGTACTTC.

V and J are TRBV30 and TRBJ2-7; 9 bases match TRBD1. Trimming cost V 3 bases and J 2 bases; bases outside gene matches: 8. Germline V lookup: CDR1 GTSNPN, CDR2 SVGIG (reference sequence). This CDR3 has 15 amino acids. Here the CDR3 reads CAWRGTGHRTYEQYF. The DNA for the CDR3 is TGTGCCTGGAGGGGGACAGGGCACCGAACCTACGAGCAGTACTTC.

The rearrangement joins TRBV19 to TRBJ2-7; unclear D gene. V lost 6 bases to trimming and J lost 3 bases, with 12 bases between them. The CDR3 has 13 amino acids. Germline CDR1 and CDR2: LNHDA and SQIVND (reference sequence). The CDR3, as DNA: TGTGCCAGTAGCCCCGGCCACTTCTACGAGCAGTACTTC. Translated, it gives CASSPGHFYEQYF.

The CDR3 nucleotides are TGTGCCAGCAGAGGGGCAGATACGCAGTATTTT. Amino acids: CASRGADTQYF. The chain couples TRBV11-2 to TRBJ2-3; a possible D gene is TRBD1 (5 bases). This CDR3 has 11 residues. Trimming shortened V by 6 bases and J by 4 bases, and 5 bases separated the two germline ends. Germline V gene sequence: CDR1 SGHAT, CDR2 FQNNGV.

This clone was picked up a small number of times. CDR3 amino acids: CASSEQGAREQYF. In nucleotides, the CDR3 is TGTGCCAGCAGTGAACAGGGGGCGCGGGAGCAGTACTTC. V gene TRBV2 combines with J gene TRBJ2-7, with 8 bases aligning to TRBD1. The CDR3 runs 13 residues. Per the germline V gene, CDR1 is SNHLY and CDR2 is FYNNEI. Trimming removed 2 bases from V and 7 bases from J; junction bases left unmatched: 4.

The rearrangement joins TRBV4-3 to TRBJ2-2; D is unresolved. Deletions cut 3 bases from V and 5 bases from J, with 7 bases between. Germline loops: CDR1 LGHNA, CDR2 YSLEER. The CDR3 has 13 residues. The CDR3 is CASSQRETGELFF. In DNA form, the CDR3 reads TGCGCCAGCAGCCAGAGAGAGACCGGGGAGCTGTTTTTT.

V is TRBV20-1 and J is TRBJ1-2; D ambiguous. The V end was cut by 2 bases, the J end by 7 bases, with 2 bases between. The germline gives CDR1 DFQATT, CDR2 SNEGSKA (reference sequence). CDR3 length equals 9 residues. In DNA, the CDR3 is TGCAGTGCTAGAAGTGGCTACACCTTC. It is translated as CSARSGYTF.

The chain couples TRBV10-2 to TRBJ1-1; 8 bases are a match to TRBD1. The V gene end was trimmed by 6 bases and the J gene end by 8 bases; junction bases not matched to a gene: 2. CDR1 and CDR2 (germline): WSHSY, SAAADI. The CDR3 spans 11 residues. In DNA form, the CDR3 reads TGCGCCAGCAGGACAGGGGTAGAAGCTTTCTTT. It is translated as CASRTGVEAFF.

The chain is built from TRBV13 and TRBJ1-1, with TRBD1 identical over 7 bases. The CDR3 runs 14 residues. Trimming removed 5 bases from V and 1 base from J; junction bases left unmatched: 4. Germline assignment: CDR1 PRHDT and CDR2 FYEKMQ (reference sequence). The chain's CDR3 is CASSPGQPNTEAFF. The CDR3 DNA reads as TGTGCCAGCAGCCCGGGACAGCCGAACACTGAAGCTTTCTTT.

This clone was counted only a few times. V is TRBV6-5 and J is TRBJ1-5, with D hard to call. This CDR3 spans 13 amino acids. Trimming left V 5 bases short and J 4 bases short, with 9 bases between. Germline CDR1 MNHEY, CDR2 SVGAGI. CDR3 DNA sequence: TGTGCCAGCAGTACAGACGGGAATCAGCCCCAGCATTTT. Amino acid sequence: CASSTDGNQPQHF.

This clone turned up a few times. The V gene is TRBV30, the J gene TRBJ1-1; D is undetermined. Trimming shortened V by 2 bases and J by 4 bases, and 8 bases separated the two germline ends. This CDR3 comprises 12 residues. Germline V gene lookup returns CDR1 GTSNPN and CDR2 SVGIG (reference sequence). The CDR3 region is CAWSLGSTEAFF. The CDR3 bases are TGTGCCTGGAGTCTCGGCAGCACTGAAGCTTTCTTT. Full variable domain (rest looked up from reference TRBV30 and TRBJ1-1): SQTIHQWPATLVQPVGSPLSLECTVEGTSNPNLYWYRQAAGRGLQLLFYSVGIGQISSEVPQNLSASRPQDRQFILSSKKLLLSDSGFYLCAWSLGSTEAFFGQGTRLTVV.

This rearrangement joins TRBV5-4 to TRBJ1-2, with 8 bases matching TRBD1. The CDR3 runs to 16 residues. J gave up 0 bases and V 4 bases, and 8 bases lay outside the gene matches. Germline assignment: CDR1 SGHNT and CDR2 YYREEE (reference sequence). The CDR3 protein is CASSPDRGSPNYGYTF. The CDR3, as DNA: TGTGCCAGCAGCCCCGACAGGGGCAGTCCTAACTATGGCTACACCTTC.

CDR3 in amino acids: CASSWGENTEAFF. CDR3 in DNA: TGTGCCAGCAGTTGGGGGGAGAACACTGAAGCTTTCTTT. The V gene is TRBV6-5, the J gene TRBJ1-1; the D gene is possibly TRBD1 (5 bases). Deletions cut 4 bases from V and 1 base from J, with 7 bases between. The CDR3 totals 13 residues. Germline CDR1 and CDR2: MNHEY and SVGAGI.

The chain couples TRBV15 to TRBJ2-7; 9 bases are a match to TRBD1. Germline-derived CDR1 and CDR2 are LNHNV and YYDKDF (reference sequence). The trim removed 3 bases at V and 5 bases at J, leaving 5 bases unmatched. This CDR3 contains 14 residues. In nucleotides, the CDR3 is TGTGCCACCAGCAGGCGGACAGGGGTCGACGAGCAGTACTTC. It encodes CATSRRTGVDEQYF.

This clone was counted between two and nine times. The CDR3: CASSIGTGSYEQYF. The CDR3, as DNA: TGTGCCAGCAGTATCGGGACAGGGTCCTACGAGCAGTACTTC. This chain uses TRBV27 with TRBJ2-7, with 9 bases that match TRBD1. Germline values: CDR1 MNHEY, CDR2 SMNVEV (reference sequence). V was clipped by 5 bases and J by 1 base; unmatched bases: 3. The CDR3 length is 14 residues.

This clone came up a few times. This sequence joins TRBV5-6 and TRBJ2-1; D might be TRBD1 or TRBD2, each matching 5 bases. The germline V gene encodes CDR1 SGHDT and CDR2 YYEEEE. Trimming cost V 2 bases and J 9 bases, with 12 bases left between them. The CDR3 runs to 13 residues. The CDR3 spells CASSFGVGTEQFF. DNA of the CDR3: TGTGCCAGCAGCTTTGGGGTTGGGACTGAGCAGTTCTTC. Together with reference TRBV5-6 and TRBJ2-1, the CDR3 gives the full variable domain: DAGVTQSPTHLIKTRGQQVTLRCSPKSGHDTVSWYQQALGQGPQFIFQYYEEEERQRGNFPDRFSGHQFPNYSSELNVNALLLGDSALYLCASSFGVGTEQFFGPGTRLTVL.